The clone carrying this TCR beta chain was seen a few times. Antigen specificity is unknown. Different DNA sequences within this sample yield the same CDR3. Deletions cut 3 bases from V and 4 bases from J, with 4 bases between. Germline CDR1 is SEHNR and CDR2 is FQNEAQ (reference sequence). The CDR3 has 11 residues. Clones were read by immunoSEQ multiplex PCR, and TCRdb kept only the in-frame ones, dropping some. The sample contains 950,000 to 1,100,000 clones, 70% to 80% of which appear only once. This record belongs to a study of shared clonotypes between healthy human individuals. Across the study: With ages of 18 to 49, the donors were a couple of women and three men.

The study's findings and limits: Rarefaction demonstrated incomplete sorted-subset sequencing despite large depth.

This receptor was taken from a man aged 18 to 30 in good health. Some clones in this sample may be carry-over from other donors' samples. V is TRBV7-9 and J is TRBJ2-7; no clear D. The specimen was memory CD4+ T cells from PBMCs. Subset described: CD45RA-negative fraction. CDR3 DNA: TGTGCCAGCAGCTTCCAATACGAGCAGTACTTC. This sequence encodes CASSFQYEQYF.